This is a list of T cell receptor beta chains from one sample in a study of naive and memory T cell subsets. TCRdb reanalysed the UMI-ligation and nested PCR reads using MiXCR and keeps one entry per CDR3 protein. This repertoire shows roughly 98,000 distinct CDR3 sequences, around 7% found once; its top ten account for about 1.6%. Material for sequencing was central memory CD4+ T cells from blood. The receptors come from a human donor in good health. CDR3s include the opening cysteine and the closing phenylalanine or tryptophan. The D gene is left open where the match is weak. Part of the rows lack a size; the others show once, few, many or a class for expanded clones.

abundance	v_gene	j_gene	d_gene	CDR3aa	CDR3nt
few	TRBV12-3/TRBV12-4	TRBJ1-2	TRBD1	CASSLKSGGYGYTF	TGTGCCAGCAGTTTAAAATCAGGGGGCTATGGCTACACCTTC
few	TRBV19	TRBJ1-4	TRBD1	CASGDRGGEKLFF	TGTGCCAGTGGGGACAGGGGCGGTGAAAAACTGTTTTTT
NA	TRBV28	TRBJ2-7	NA	CASSIPSRTDLSPEQYF	TGTGCCAGCAGTATACCTTCACGGACAGACCTTTCTCCCGAGCAGTACTTC
many	TRBV20-1	TRBJ1-2	TRBD1	CSARPFKDRGYYGYTF	TGCAGTGCTAGACCATTCAAAGACAGGGGGTACTATGGCTACACCTTC
NA	TRBV4-3	TRBJ2-1	TRBD2	CASSPAPGSGRAANEQFF	TGCGCCAGCAGCCCCGCTCCAGGTAGCGGGAGGGCCGCCAATGAGCAGTTCTTC
few	TRBV16	TRBJ1-1	NA	CASSQSFTAHEAFF	TGTGCCAGCAGCCAATCGTTCACAGCCCATGAAGCTTTCTTT
few	TRBV3-1	TRBJ2-5	NA	CASSQSADKETQYF	TGTGCCAGCAGCCAAAGTGCAGACAAAGAGACCCAGTACTTC
NA	TRBV3-1	TRBJ1-6	NA	CASSQGRTLAPLHF	TGTGCCAGCAGCCAGGGGCGGACCTTAGCACCCCTCCACTTT
few	TRBV2	TRBJ1-2	NA	CARKGEVSYGYTF	TGTGCCAGAAAGGGGGAGGTTTCCTATGGCTACACCTTC
few	TRBV28	TRBJ1-2	NA	CASSQPRAGPSNYGYTF	TGTGCCAGCAGTCAGCCCAGGGCGGGCCCCTCTAACTATGGCTACACCTTC
NA	TRBV6-2/TRBV6-3	TRBJ2-1	NA	CASSSLQDNEQFF	TGTGCCAGCAGTTCCCTGCAGGACAATGAGCAGTTCTTC
NA	TRBV12-3/TRBV12-4	TRBJ2-7	TRBD2	CASRAGLAGGYEQYF	TGTGCCAGCAGGGCCGGACTAGCGGGAGGCTACGAGCAGTACTTC
many	TRBV7-2	TRBJ2-3	TRBD1	CASRRQGATDTQYF	TGTGCCAGCAGAAGACAGGGGGCGACAGATACGCAGTATTTT
NA	TRBV20-1	TRBJ2-1	TRBD2	CSAGAGSSGRATSGEQFF	TGCAGTGCGGGGGCAGGGTCTAGCGGGAGGGCTACCTCCGGTGAGCAGTTCTTC
NA	TRBV18	TRBJ1-1	NA	CASHYSNTEAFF	TGTGCCAGCCATTATTCGAACACTGAAGCTTTCTTT
many	TRBV12-3/TRBV12-4	TRBJ1-2	TRBD1	CASSHNRDSAYGYTF	TGTGCCAGCAGTCATAACCGGGACAGCGCTTATGGCTACACCTTC
many	TRBV29-1	TRBJ2-1	NA	CSIAGTSYNEQFF	TGCAGCATCGCCGGGACCTCCTACAATGAGCAGTTCTTC
many	TRBV2	TRBJ2-7	TRBD2	CASSDGLADYEQYF	TGTGCCAGCAGTGACGGACTAGCGGACTACGAGCAGTACTTC
many	TRBV12-3/TRBV12-4	TRBJ2-4	NA	CASSTGQSNIQYF	TGTGCCAGCAGTACAGGACAGTCAAACATTCAGTACTTC
NA	TRBV7-2	TRBJ1-1	NA	CASSPVLEGRKAFF	TGTGCCAGCAGCCCAGTGCTCGAGGGACGCAAAGCTTTCTTT
many	TRBV20-1	TRBJ1-5	TRBD1	CSAGDRGENQPQHF	TGCAGTGCTGGGGACAGGGGCGAGAATCAGCCCCAGCATTTT
many	TRBV24-1	TRBJ2-3	TRBD2	CATSDFGREGTDTQYF	TGTGCCACCAGTGATTTTGGGAGGGAGGGCACAGATACGCAGTATTTT
few	TRBV7-2	TRBJ2-7	NA	CASSSTGSLGEQYF	TGTGCCAGCAGCTCCACAGGGAGTCTGGGTGAGCAGTACTTC
many	TRBV7-2	TRBJ1-2	NA	CASSLEGGYGYTF	TGTGCCAGCAGCTTAGAGGGAGGCTATGGCTACACCTTC
many	TRBV10-3	TRBJ1-5	NA	CAISETTSPQHF	TGTGCCATCAGTGAGACAACCTCACCCCAGCATTTT
few	TRBV3-1	TRBJ1-1	TRBD1	CASSYDRGHTEAFF	TGTGCCAGCAGCTATGACAGGGGGCACACTGAAGCTTTCTTT
few	TRBV7-8	TRBJ2-7	NA	CASSLEGTSSYEQYF	TGTGCCAGCAGCTTAGAGGGCACAAGCTCCTACGAGCAGTACTTC
many	TRBV3-1	TRBJ1-4	NA	CASSSTAANEKLFF	TGTGCCAGCAGCTCCACGGCGGCTAATGAAAAACTGTTTTTT
many	TRBV7-2	TRBJ2-6	NA	CASSLQGTGANVLTF	TGTGCCAGCAGCTTACAGGGCACTGGGGCCAACGTCCTGACTTTC
many	TRBV3-1	TRBJ1-2	NA	CASSQGGQGYGYTF	TGTGCCAGCAGCCAAGGGGGGCAGGGCTATGGCTACACCTTC
many	TRBV7-2	TRBJ2-5	TRBD2	CASSLSAGGSGETQYF	TGTGCCAGCAGCTTATCGGCGGGCGGGAGCGGGGAGACCCAGTACTTC
NA	TRBV4-2	TRBJ2-1	NA	CASSQEPHREEFPYNEQFF	TGTGCCAGCAGCCAAGAACCCCACAGGGAAGAATTCCCCTACAATGAGCAGTTCTTC
NA	TRBV29-1	TRBJ2-3	NA	CSARTGPRGDTQYF	TGCAGCGCCCGAACGGGACCCCGGGGGGATACGCAGTATTTT
NA	TRBV29-1	TRBJ2-1	TRBD2	CSVGTRRSYNEQFF	TGCAGCGTGGGGACTAGACGCTCCTACAATGAGCAGTTCTTC
few	TRBV3-1	TRBJ2-1	NA	CASSPRVWYNEQFF	TGTGCCAGCAGCCCCAGGGTCTGGTACAATGAGCAGTTCTTC
medium-sized	TRBV10-3	TRBJ2-1	TRBD2	CAISGEGLAVNEQFF	TGTGCCATCAGTGGCGAGGGACTAGCTGTGAATGAGCAGTTCTTC
NA	TRBV6-6	TRBJ2-1	TRBD2	CASSLYRLAGGYNEQFF	TGTGCCAGCAGCCTATATAGACTAGCGGGAGGGTATAATGAGCAGTTCTTC
few	TRBV7-9	TRBJ1-2	NA	CASSLRDGRGYTF	TGTGCCAGCAGCTTACGGGACGGACGGGGCTACACCTTC
few	TRBV6-2/TRBV6-3	TRBJ1-5	NA	CASSNSMGASQPQHF	TGTGCCAGCAGCAACTCGATGGGAGCTAGTCAGCCCCAGCATTTT
many	TRBV20-1	TRBJ2-3	NA	CSAVGRGPDTQYF	TGCAGTGCCGTGGGGAGAGGCCCAGATACGCAGTATTTT
many	TRBV9	TRBJ2-1	TRBD1	CASSGDRANYNEQFF	TGTGCCAGCAGCGGGGACAGGGCCAACTACAATGAGCAGTTCTTC
many	TRBV9	TRBJ2-7	TRBD2	CASSVGVGRKAGGSAYEQYF	TGTGCCAGCAGCGTAGGGGTTGGGAGAAAAGCGGGAGGCTCTGCCTACGAGCAGTACTTC
NA	TRBV28	TRBJ1-5	TRBD1	CASSSPATGQLSRGGSNQPQHF	TGTGCCAGCAGTTCACCTGCTACGGGACAGCTGTCTCGTGGCGGGAGCAATCAGCCCCAGCATTTT